This TCR beta chain is from a study of early T cells in non-severe SARS-CoV-2 infection. TCRdb re-derived calls from the 5' RACE reads in MiXCR, one entry per CDR3 protein. There are tens of thousands of distinct CDR3 sequences in the sample; 11% to 15% occur only once, and about a tenth lies in the top ten. This clonotype was counted at least ten times. Sequencing was done on a sample of whole blood. The clonotype was recovered from an adult who was a healthcare worker with PCR-confirmed SARS-CoV-2 infection or an uninfected control (not recorded which).

The CDR3 DNA reads TGCAGCGTTCCCAGGGTAAGGACCAATGAGCAGTTCTTC. It specifies CSVPRVRTNEQFF. The rearrangement uses TRBV29-1 and TRBJ2-1; D is possibly TRBD1 (5 bases). Germline V lookup: CDR1 SQVTM, CDR2 ANQGSEA. Trimming shortened V by 5 bases and J by 6 bases, and 14 bases separated the two germline ends. The CDR3 length is 13 residues.